This T cell receptor beta chain emerged from a study of blood T cell repertoires in COVID-19. Looking at the study overall: From the United States, Italy and Spain came samples of acute and convalescent COVID-19. T cells, B-cell-depleted T cells, or PBMCs supplied cDNA or gDNA.

Methods used by the authors: Researchers report that nucleated cell counts were estimated from reference gene primer amplification. The assay was immunoSEQ multiplex PCR, and TCRdb's table has in-frame clones only and misses some. D and trimming come from the DNA, and the V and J calls and clone size come from that table. The sample consists of a few hundred thousand clones, just over 85% of them appearing once. The ends lost 2 bases at V and 6 bases at J; junction bases unmatched: 4. This CDR3 contains 13 residues. The V gene's germline CDR1 is SQVTM and CDR2 ANQGSEA. The genes are TRBV29-1 and TRBJ2-1; 7 bases match TRBD2. The material sequenced was peripheral blood. The TCR comes from an elderly man with acute or convalescent COVID-19. CDR3: CSVELAEINEQFF. DNA of the CDR3: TGCAGCGTTGAACTAGCGGAGATCAATGAGCAGTTCTTC.